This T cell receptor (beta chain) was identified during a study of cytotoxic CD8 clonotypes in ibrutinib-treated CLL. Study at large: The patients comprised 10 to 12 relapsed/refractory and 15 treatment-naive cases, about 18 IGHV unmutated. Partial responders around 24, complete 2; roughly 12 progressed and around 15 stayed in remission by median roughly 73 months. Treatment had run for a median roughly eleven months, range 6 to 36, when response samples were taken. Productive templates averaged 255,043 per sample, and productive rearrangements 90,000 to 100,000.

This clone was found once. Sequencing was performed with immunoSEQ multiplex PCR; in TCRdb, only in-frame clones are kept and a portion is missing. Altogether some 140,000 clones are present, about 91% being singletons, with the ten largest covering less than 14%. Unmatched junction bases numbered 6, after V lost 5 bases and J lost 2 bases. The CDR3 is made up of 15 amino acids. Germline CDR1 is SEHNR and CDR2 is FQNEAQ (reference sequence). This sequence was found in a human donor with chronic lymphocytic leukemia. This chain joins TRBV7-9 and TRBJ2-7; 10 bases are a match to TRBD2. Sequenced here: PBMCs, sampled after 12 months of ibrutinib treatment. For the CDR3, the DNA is TGTGCCAGCAGCACCACCACTAGCGGGGCCTACGAGCAGTACTTC. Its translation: CASSTTTSGAYEQYF.